One and the same sample provided the 15 T cell receptor beta chains below, sequenced in a study of shared T cell receptors in the human thymus. Some clones are missing from TCRdb's copy, which holds only in-frame ones; the method was immunoSEQ multiplex PCR. Among 600,000 to 900,000 clones listed, over 75% were seen once. This same sample was also taken into another study, of human thymus T cells.

The sequenced sample consisted of thymocytes. All receptors derive from a girl younger than two with a congenital heart defect.

The chain couples TRBV10-3 to TRBJ2-7; 10 nucleotides align to TRBD1. The CDR3 contains 16 residues. CDR1 and CDR2 from the germline V gene are ENHRY and SYGVKD. V trimming: 6 bases; J trimming: 9 bases; junction bases outside the gene matches: 17. Here the CDR3 DNA reads TGTGCCATCAGATCAGTACCTGGGGACAGGGGCTGGGGGCAGTACTTC. Its translation: CAIRSVPGDRGWGQYF.

The V gene is TRBV6-1, the J gene TRBJ1-5; a possible D gene is TRBD1 (6 bases). CDR3 length equals 18 residues. V was cut by 2 bases and J by 6 bases, with 23 bases left in between. CDR1 and CDR2 (germline): MNHNS, SASEGT. The CDR3, as DNA: TGTGCCAGCAGTGAACAGACAGGATCTGAGTTAGGTTGTCAGCCCCAGCATTTT. Translation: CASSEQTGSELGCQPQHF.

The rearrangement uses TRBV6-1 and TRBJ2-1; tentative D call: TRBD1 (5 bases). Trimming took off 2 bases at V and 0 bases at J, with 11 bases between the two ends. In germline, CDR1 is MNHNS, CDR2 SASEGT. This CDR3 is built from 16 residues. The CDR3 DNA reads as TGTGCCAGCAGTGAAAACAGGTTTAGCTCCTACAATGAGCAGTTCTTC. It yields the protein CASSENRFSSYNEQFF.

This chain connects TRBV7-8 to TRBJ2-3; maybe TRBD1 (5 bases). The V gene lost 5 bases and the J gene lost 1 base, with 13 bases spanning the gap. Germline CDR1 is SGHVS and CDR2 is FQNEAQ. CDR3 size: 15 residues. The CDR3 DNA sequence: TGTGCCAGCAGCGAAAGACAGACACGCACAGATACGCAGTATTTT. This codes for CASSERQTRTDTQYF. Drawing the rest from reference TRBV7-8 and TRBJ2-3, the complete variable domain is GAGVSQSPRYKVAKRGQDVALRCDPISGHVSLFWYQQALGQGPEFLTYFQNEAQLDKSGLPSDRFFAERPEGSVSTLKIQRTQQEDSAVYLCASSERQTRTDTQYFGPGTRLTVL.

CDR3 sequence (DNA): TGTGCCAGCAGCTTAATACGGCGGGGGGTTCAAGAGACCCAGTACTTC. This gives the protein CASSLIRRGVQETQYF. The V call is TRBV11-2, the J call TRBJ2-5; the match to TRBD2 covers 8 bases. Germline-derived CDR1 and CDR2 are SGHAT and FQNNGV. Trimming cost V 2 bases and J 2 bases; bases outside gene matches: 7. The CDR3 covers 16 residues.

The DNA for the CDR3 is TGTGCCAGCAGCTTACTCAGGGTCGGTACCTATGGCTACACCTTC. Its protein product is CASSLLRVGTYGYTF. The J gene is TRBJ1-2, the V gene TRBV7-3, with a possible D match to TRBD1 (5 bases). Trimming took 2 bases from V and 4 from J, leaving 14 bases between them. Germline CDR1 SGHTA, CDR2 FQGTGA. This CDR3 comprises 15 residues.

This rearrangement joins TRBV5-1 to TRBJ2-5, with TRBD2 matching 10 bases. With 4 bases clipped from V and 2 bases from J, the junction kept 8 bases outside the gene matches. Germline CDR1 and CDR2: SGHRS and YFSETQ. This CDR3 region has 16 residues. The CDR3 here is CASSRPGLATQETQYF. CDR3 sequence (DNA): TGCGCCAGCAGCCGACCGGGACTAGCGACACAAGAGACCCAGTACTTC.

The V call is TRBV18, the J call TRBJ2-5, with a tentative D call TRBD1 (6 bases). CDR1 is KGHSH, CDR2 LQKENI, per germline. V shed 2 bases and J shed 4 bases, with 23 bases lying between them. The CDR3 spans 18 residues. The CDR3 DNA follows: TGTGCCAGCTCACCATTATGGATTAACAGGGCGTCACGAGAGACCCAGTACTTC. This sequence encodes CASSPLWINRASRETQYF. Based on the CDR3 plus reference TRBV18 and TRBJ2-5, the full variable domain is NAGVMQNPRHLVRRRGQEARLRCSPMKGHSHVYWYRQLPEEGLKFMVYLQKENIIDESGMPKERFSAEFPKEGPSILRIQQVVRGDSAAYFCASSPLWINRASRETQYFGPGTRLLVL.

The chain employs TRBV5-1 and TRBJ1-2; D possibly corresponds to TRBD1 (6 bases). CDR3 length: 16 residues. The germline V gene has CDR1 SGHRS and CDR2 YFSETQ. V lost 1 base and J 8 bases, leaving 21 bases between the germline ends. DNA of the CDR3: TGCGCCAGCAGCTTGCAGTTAGGGGGGGTGTCCGGAGGCTACACCTTC. Translating it yields CASSLQLGGVSGGYTF.

Written as DNA, the CDR3 is TGCGCCAGCAGCACACGGGACAGGGATGGCTCTGGGGCCAACGTCCTGACTTTC. The encoded protein is CASSTRDRDGSGANVLTF. This chain uses TRBV5-1 with TRBJ2-6; 9 nucleotides agree with TRBD1. With 4 bases clipped from V and 0 bases from J, the junction kept 8 bases outside the gene matches. The CDR3 covers 18 residues. Germline-derived CDR1 and CDR2 are SGHRS and YFSETQ.

V gene TRBV4-2 combines with J gene TRBJ1-2; TRBD1 matches at 9 bases. Trimming cost V 0 bases and J 3 bases; bases outside gene matches: 8. The germline CDR1 and CDR2 sequences are LGHNA and YNFKEQ. This CDR3 region has 17 residues. CDR3 bases: TGTGCCAGCAGCCAAGACCCCGGACAGGGGAGAGACTATGGCTACACCTTC. Its protein is CASSQDPGQGRDYGYTF.

This chain connects TRBV14 to TRBJ1-1; D remains unclear. The CDR3 loop spans 15 amino acids. The V end lost 0 bases, the J end lost 0 bases, and 8 bases lay between the germline ends. Germline loops: CDR1 SGHDN, CDR2 FVKESK. The CDR3 protein is CASSQDPSLNTEAFF. The DNA of the CDR3 is TGTGCCAGCAGCCAAGACCCGAGCTTGAACACTGAAGCTTTCTTT.

This clone was seen a handful of times. The CDR3 sequence: CASSLFGGGPGSETQYF. As DNA, the CDR3 is TGCGCCAGCAGCTTGTTCGGCGGGGGGCCGGGGTCAGAGACCCAGTACTTC. The chain has TRBV5-1 and TRBJ2-5; 8 nucleotides align to TRBD2. Losses at the gene ends were 1 base for V and 4 bases for J; bases not matched to a gene: 12. The germline V gene encodes CDR1 SGHRS and CDR2 YFSETQ. This CDR3 has 17 amino acids.

This CDR3 is CATRGTPNEKLFF. The CDR3 DNA sequence: TGTGCCACCCGGGGGACCCCTAATGAAAAACTGTTTTTT. The rearrangement links TRBV2 to TRBJ1-4; D might be TRBD1 (5 bases). The V gene lost 10 bases and the J gene lost 3 bases, with 12 bases spanning the gap. Per germline, CDR1 SNHLY and CDR2 FYNNEI. This CDR3 is 13 amino acids long.

On this clone itself: Other DNA sequences from this sample encode an identical CDR3 as well. CDR3 in amino acids: CASSLQGYYGYTF. Written as DNA, the CDR3 is TGCGCCAGCAGCTTACAGGGGTATTATGGCTACACCTTC. This chain links TRBV5-1 with TRBJ1-2, with 7 bases lining up with TRBD1. J gave up 5 bases and V 2 bases, and 3 bases lay outside the gene matches. The CDR3 is 13 amino acids. The V gene's germline CDR1 is SGHRS and CDR2 YFSETQ.